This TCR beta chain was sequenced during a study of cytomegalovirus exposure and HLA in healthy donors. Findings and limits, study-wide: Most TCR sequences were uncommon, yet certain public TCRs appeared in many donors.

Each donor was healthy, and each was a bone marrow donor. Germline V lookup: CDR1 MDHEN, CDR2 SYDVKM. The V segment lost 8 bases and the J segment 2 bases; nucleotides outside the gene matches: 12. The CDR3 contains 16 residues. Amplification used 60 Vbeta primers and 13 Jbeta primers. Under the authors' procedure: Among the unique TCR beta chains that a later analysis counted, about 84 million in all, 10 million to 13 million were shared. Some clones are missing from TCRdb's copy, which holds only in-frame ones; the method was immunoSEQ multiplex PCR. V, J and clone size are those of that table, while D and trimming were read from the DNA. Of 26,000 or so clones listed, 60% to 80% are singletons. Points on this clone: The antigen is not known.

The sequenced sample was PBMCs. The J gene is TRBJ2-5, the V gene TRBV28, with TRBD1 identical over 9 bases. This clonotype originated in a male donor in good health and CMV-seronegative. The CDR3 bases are TGTGCCAGCTTTGGGGGACAGGGCTCCCATCAAGAGACCCAGTACTTC. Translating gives CASFGGQGSHQETQYF.